The rows below give T cell receptor beta chains drawn from one sample of a study of molecular identifiers for immune sequencing clone quantification. In TCRdb, the PCR reads were re-called with MiXCR into one record per CDR3 protein. The sample lists hundreds of thousands of distinct CDR3 sequences, about 25% occurring once. Sequencing input: naive CD8+ T cells from blood, with Jurkat cell RNA spiked in. The receptor source for this set is a human donor in good health. Some libraries in this study had Jurkat cell RNA spiked in. Each CDR3 is given with its conserved first and last residue. Fields, in order: clone size, D gene, J gene, V gene, CDR3 DNA, CDR3 protein. D genes are given only for firm matches. Size is omitted from some rows. Given values are once, few, many or a class for expanded clones.

NA NA TRBJ2-3 TRBV19 TGTGCCAGTAACCACGGCGACCGGACCACAGATACGCAGTATTTT CASNHGDRTTDTQYF
NA NA TRBJ2-7 TRBV4-3 TGCGCCAGCAGCCAAGACTTTATAGGGGATAGGGCTTACGAGCAGTACTTC CASSQDFIGDRAYEQYF
few NA TRBJ1-5 TRBV20-1 TGCAGTGCTAGAGATACAGGTATTAATCAGCCCCAGCATTTT CSARDTGINQPQHF
many NA TRBJ1-5 TRBV7-8 TGTGCCAGCAGCCAAAACAATCAGCCCCAGCATTTT CASSQNNQPQHF
few NA TRBJ2-1 TRBV6-2/TRBV6-3 TGTGCCAGCAGCCCCTATAGAGCGAGCTACAATGAGCAGTTCTTC CASSPYRASYNEQFF
few NA TRBJ2-7 TRBV7-9 TGTGCCAGCGACGGCGGGATACCCTCCTACGAGCAGTACTTC CASDGGIPSYEQYF
NA TRBD2 TRBJ2-1 TRBV28 TGTGCCAGCAGTCTTGGCGGGAGCTTGGATGAGCAGTTCTTC CASSLGGSLDEQFF
few TRBD1 TRBJ2-6 TRBV7-9 TGTGCCAGCAGCTTAAATTTTTTATCGACAGGGGCCCTGATCTCTGGGGCCAACGTCCTGACTTTC CASSLNFLSTGALISGANVLTF
NA TRBD2 TRBJ2-1 TRBV12-3/TRBV12-4 TGTGCCAGCAGTTACGGGGGACTAGCTTCCCACAATGAGCAGTTCTTC CASSYGGLASHNEQFF
many NA TRBJ2-5 TRBV6-5 TGTGCCAGCAGTTACTTTCAGGGAGAGACCCAGTACTTC CASSYFQGETQYF
many TRBD1 TRBJ2-7 TRBV27 TGTGCCAGCAGCTTTCCAGGGGGAGAGCAGTACTTC CASSFPGGEQYF
few NA TRBJ2-7 TRBV12-3/TRBV12-4 TGTGCCAGCAGTTCCGGTCGCAGGGGGGACTACGAGCAGTACTTC CASSSGRRGDYEQYF
NA NA TRBJ2-5 TRBV6-5 TGTGCCAGCGGGGAACCAAGAGAGACCCAGTACTTC CASGEPRETQYF
many TRBD2 TRBJ2-3 TRBV5-4 TGTGCCAGCAGCTTGCGGGGCGGGGGGGCTGTCACAGATACGCAGTATTTT CASSLRGGGAVTDTQYF
few TRBD1 TRBJ2-7 TRBV5-1 TGCGCCAGCAGCTTATCCGGGACAGGGGAATCGGGTCTATCCTACGAGCAGTACTTC CASSLSGTGESGLSYEQYF
few NA TRBJ2-7 TRBV4-2 TGTGCCAGCAGCCAAGATGCGGTTGGATCTTACTACGAGCAGTACTTC CASSQDAVGSYYEQYF
many NA TRBJ2-3 TRBV7-9 TGTGCCAGCAGCTTAGTTCTTGCGACTAGCACAGATACGCAGTATTTT CASSLVLATSTDTQYF
few NA TRBJ1-2 TRBV5-3 TGTGCCAGAAGCTCGAAGTCCAGGGGCGCCTGCGCTAACTATGGCTACACCTTC CARSSKSRGACANYGYTF
NA TRBD1 TRBJ1-2 TRBV6-1 TGTGCCAGCAGTGGATACCGGGACAGGGAAACTTATGGCTACACCTTC CASSGYRDRETYGYTF
NA TRBD1 TRBJ1-5 TRBV6-5 TGTGCCACCAGGACAGGGTTCTGGGGTCAGCCCCAGCATTTT CATRTGFWGQPQHF
few NA TRBJ2-7 TRBV10-3 TGTGCCATCAGTGTGCTTAGCTCCTACGAGCAGTACTTC CAISVLSSYEQYF
few NA TRBJ1-4 TRBV27 TGTGCCAGCCGGGACACCAGTACAACTAATGAAAAACTGTTTTTT CASRDTSTTNEKLFF
NA NA TRBJ2-3 TRBV15 TGTGCCACCAGCAGAGATTCGAGCCCCGCGTCCGCAGATACGCAGTATTTT CATSRDSSPASADTQYF
many NA TRBJ2-5 TRBV5-1 TGCGCCAGCAGCTTGGAGCTGGGGTTGGAGACCCAGTACTTC CASSLELGLETQYF